This T cell receptor (beta chain) was profiled in a study of beta chain features in type 1 diabetes. Sort purity for all populations was recorded as exceeding 98%. This clone occurred a few times. The antigen is undetermined. Investigators reverse transcribed all isolated RNA, so they sequenced expressed TCRB transcripts. Sequencing was performed with immunoSEQ multiplex PCR; in TCRdb, only in-frame clones are kept and a portion is missing. The sample carries 450,000 or so clones, approximately 10% recorded once. The study's findings and limits: Type 1 diabetes patients had TCRB CDR3s that were shorter (moderately but significantly so) in all four CD4+ subsets.

The sample comprised naive CD4+ T cells from blood. The TCR originated in a woman between 18 and 29 years old in good health.

The CDR3 nucleotides read TGTGCCAGCAGCCCCCGGACAGGGGGCGGGGAGACCCAGTACTTC. It codes for CASSPRTGGGETQYF. The chain recombines TRBV14 with TRBJ2-5; 11 nucleotides match TRBD1. Germline V gene lookup returns CDR1 SGHDN and CDR2 FVKESK. The junction had 6 bases not matched to a gene; V was cut back by 4 bases and J by 5 bases. The CDR3 runs to 15 residues.